The 17 T cell receptor beta chains reported below all come from one sample, sequenced in a study of T cell repertoires in cytomegalovirus infection. TCRdb reprocessed the reads with MiXCR, giving one entry per CDR3 protein. The sample contains tens of thousands of distinct CDR3 sequences, 20% to 30% of which appear only once. No antigen has been identified for these receptors. The input for sequencing was CD8+ T cells from cultured PBMCs, taken from culture after CMV antigen stimulation. The origin of the receptors is a human donor in good health (CMV status not recorded). Some clones in this sample may be carry-over from other donors' samples.

The J gene is TRBJ2-2, the V gene TRBV19; D possibly corresponds to TRBD2 (7 bases). Germline V CDR1 and CDR2: LNHDA, SQIVND (reference sequence). Trimming stripped 7 bases from V and 5 bases from J, with 17 bases between. CDR3 length equals 15 residues. For the CDR3, the DNA is TGTGCCAGTACCCCCCGGGGGGCGCTGACCGGGGAGCTGTTTTTT. Amino acids: CASTPRGALTGELFF.

This clonotype was recorded many times. The V and J genes are TRBV6-1 and TRBJ1-1; D gene uncertain. Germline V gene lookup returns CDR1 MNHNS and CDR2 SASEGT. The CDR3 loop spans 15 amino acids. Trimming removed 0 bases from V and 1 base from J, with 9 bases in between. Written as DNA, the CDR3 is TGTGCCAGCAGTGAAGCGGATGGCAGGAACACTGAAGCTTTCTTT. Translated, it gives CASSEADGRNTEAFF.

This clonotype was counted a few times. The chain couples TRBV12-3 or TRBV12-4 to TRBJ1-1; 8 nucleotides align to TRBD1. The V and J ends lost 6 bases and 5 bases, in that order; junction bases with no gene match: 11. The CDR3 loop spans 15 amino acids. The CDR3 DNA reads TGTGCCAGCAGCGCGGAGACAGGGGAACGTACTGAAGCTTTCTTT. Translating gives CASSAETGERTEAFF.

This clonotype was counted only a few times. The V call is TRBV6-1, the J call TRBJ2-3; D is ambiguous. V was cut by 3 bases and J by 4 bases, with 11 bases left in between. This CDR3 is built from 14 residues. The germline CDR1 and CDR2 sequences are MNHNS and SASEGT. The CDR3: CASSDEVGADTQYF. The DNA of the CDR3 is TGTGCCAGCAGTGATGAAGTGGGCGCAGATACGCAGTATTTT.

This clonotype was observed a handful of times. The V and J genes are TRBV14 and TRBJ2-1, with 9 bases identical to TRBD2. CDR3 size: 14 residues. Germline CDR1 SGHDN, CDR2 FVKESK. The CDR3 protein is CGLAGTFIYNEQFF. CDR3 sequence (DNA): TGTGGGCTAGCGGGAACTTTTATTTACAATGAGCAGTTCTTC.

This clonotype showed up just once. The genes are TRBV12-3 or TRBV12-4 and TRBJ2-1; D is perhaps TRBD1 or TRBD2 (6 bases each). This CDR3 is 11 amino acids long. With 11 bases removed from V and 10 bases from J, the gap between germline ends came to 15 bases. CDR3 bases: TGTGCCTCCATCCAAGGGGGGGAGCAGTTCTTC. Translated, it gives CASIQGGEQFF.

This rearrangement joins TRBV30 to TRBJ2-1; D may be TRBD2 (6 bases). CDR1 and CDR2 from the germline V gene are GTSNPN and SVGIG (reference sequence). This CDR3 is built from 15 residues. Trimming shortened V by 3 bases and J by 5 bases, and 17 bases separated the two germline ends. The CDR3, as DNA: TGTGCCTGGAGCCTGGCGGGATTGGGGCACAATGAGCAGTTCTTC. Translating gives CAWSLAGLGHNEQFF.

There are many counts of this clonotype. The V and J genes are TRBV7-2 and TRBJ2-7; no reliable D call. Germline V lookup: CDR1 SGHTA, CDR2 FQGNSA. This CDR3 region has 13 residues. Trimming removed 5 bases from V and 5 bases from J, with 13 bases in between. The CDR3 region has the DNA TGTGCCAGCAGCCTACGGCCTCACCACGAGCAGTACTTC. Translating it yields CASSLRPHHEQYF.

This clonotype showed up just a few times. This rearrangement joins TRBV6-5 to TRBJ2-7; 9 bases map to TRBD1. CDR1 is MNHEY and CDR2 is SVGAGI in the germline V gene. This CDR3 is 14 amino acids long. The junction had 5 bases not matched to a gene; V was cut back by 8 bases and J by 0 bases. The CDR3: CASAGQGSSYEQYF. CDR3 sequence (DNA): TGTGCCAGCGCAGGACAGGGGTCCTCCTACGAGCAGTACTTC.

Notes on this clonotype: The final CDR3 position lacks the conserved phenylalanine or tryptophan, pointing to a likely read error. The chain couples TRBV11-2 to TRBJ2-3; D might be TRBD1 or TRBD2, each matching 5 bases. The CDR3 runs to 15 residues. Trimming took 3 bases from V and 6 from J, leaving 16 bases between them. The germline gives CDR1 SGHAT, CDR2 FQNNGV. CDR3 loop: CASSLGGQGVDTQYL. The DNA for the CDR3 is TGTGCCAGCAGCTTGGGTGGGCAGGGAGTGGATACGCAGTATTTA.

The rearrangement joins TRBV7-9 to TRBJ1-2; no definite D call. This CDR3 has 13 amino acids. Germline CDR1 reads SEHNR; CDR2 reads FQNEAQ (reference sequence). The germline V and J ends were trimmed by 7 bases and 1 base, with 10 bases remaining between them. For the CDR3, the DNA is TGTGCCAGCACTTCGCCCCTTAACTATGGCTACACCTTC. It codes for CASTSPLNYGYTF.

This clonotype came up a few times. This chain joins TRBV5-4 and TRBJ2-2; 9 bases are a match to TRBD1. Germline-derived CDR1 and CDR2 are SGHNT and YYREEE (reference sequence). Trimming at V came to 6 bases and at J to 4 bases, leaving 13 bases not matched to a gene. CDR3 length equals 17 residues. The DNA of the CDR3 is TGTGCCAGCACCTTCCGGCGGGGACAGGGAGGCACCGGGGAGCTGTTTTTT. Protein: CASTFRRGQGGTGELFF.

This sequence joins TRBV4-3 and TRBJ2-7; D is possibly TRBD2 (7 bases). This CDR3 is 15 amino acids long. Germline lookup yields CDR1 LGHNA and CDR2 YSLEER. V lost 0 bases and J 3 bases, leaving 12 bases between the germline ends. The chain's CDR3 is CASSQDLGGGYEQYF. Here the CDR3 DNA reads TGCGCCAGCAGCCAAGATCTGGGAGGGGGCTACGAGCAGTACTTC.

The V gene is TRBV27, the J gene TRBJ1-5; 9 positions agree with TRBD1. The CDR3 sequence is 17 residues long. V shed 2 bases, J shed 0 bases, and the junction held 5 bases outside the gene matches. Germline CDR1 reads MNHEY; CDR2 reads SMNVEV (reference sequence). CDR3: CASSLDRTGDSNQPQHF. CDR3 in DNA: TGTGCCAGCAGTTTAGATAGGACAGGGGATAGCAATCAGCCCCAGCATTTT.

This clonotype was picked up a small number of times. CDR3 loop: CASSNRNAREQYF. The CDR3 DNA follows: TGTGCCAGTAGTAACCGGAACGCTAGAGAGCAGTACTTC. The genes are TRBV19 and TRBJ2-7, with D hard to call. The CDR3 totals 13 residues. The germline V and J ends were trimmed by 4 bases and 7 bases, with 14 bases remaining between them. CDR1 is LNHDA, CDR2 SQIVND, per germline (reference sequence). Based on the CDR3 plus reference TRBV19 and TRBJ2-7, the full variable domain is DGGITQSPKYLFRKEGQNVTLSCEQNLNHDAMYWYRQDPGQGLRLIYYSQIVNDFQKGDIAEGYSVSREKKESFPLTVTSAQKNPTAFYLCASSNRNAREQYFGPGTRLTVT.

This clonotype was counted at least ten times. V and J are TRBV20-1 and TRBJ2-6, with 10 bases that match TRBD1. V gave up 4 bases and J gave up 0 bases; unmatched junction bases: 6. This CDR3 comprises 17 residues. Per the germline V gene, CDR1 is DFQATT and CDR2 is SNEGSKA (reference sequence). The CDR3 region has the DNA TGCAGTGCTACCGACAGGGGGCGAAACTCTGGGGCCAACGTCCTGACTTTC. Protein: CSATDRGRNSGANVLTF.

This clonotype was detected only a few times. This sequence joins TRBV20-1 and TRBJ2-7, with D possibly TRBD1 on 5 matching bases. CDR3 size: 13 residues. V was cut by 2 bases and J by 4 bases, with 12 bases left in between. Per the germline V gene, CDR1 is DFQATT and CDR2 is SNEGSKA (reference sequence). In DNA form, the CDR3 reads TGCAGTGCTAGACTTTATGACAGTTACGAGCAGTACTTC. Its protein is CSARLYDSYEQYF.